This TCR beta chain was documented in a study of cytomegalovirus exposure and HLA in healthy donors (dated by TCRdb to 2016 to 2017). For context, the study as a whole: According to an earlier analysis of a few hundred of the donors, about 179 million T cells yielded 117 million unique TCR beta sequences and approximately 300 Gb of sequence data. Typing coverage varied by locus: about 629-630 donors for A, B, C, DRB1 and DQB1; roughly 560 for DQA1; more than 600 for DPA1; approximately 450 for DPB1. Roughly 300 gigabases of sequencing data and 91 million or so unique TCR sequences made up an early release that covered under 750 HLA-typed donors. In addition to the first cohort of 650 to 750 subjects, a separate validation cohort of about 120 different subjects was used. A later analysis re-examined previously published TCR beta repertoires from more than 550 donors and added high-resolution HLA genotyping to investigate patterns of TCR occurrence. On average, 235,054 unique TCR beta nucleotide sequences were sequenced per donor among 398 genotyped donors of the cohort, with roughly 18% of those sequences being non-productive. Of the 350 to 400 genotyped donors, approximately 80% fell in the genetic ancestry cluster associated with self-reported Caucasian donors. Donor age, sex, ethnicity and CMV serostatus were compiled together with the repertoire data. All discovery cohort repertoires had been generated on a single sequencing platform. Genome-wide SNP genotypes for about 60% of the roughly 670 donors were used in a later genetic analysis, which treated that subset as a discovery cohort. In an earlier analysis of 500 to 650 of the donors, high-throughput TCR beta sequencing was used to judge whether each TCR beta V gene segment behaved as functional or pseudogenic. The study combined high-throughput TCR immunosequencing, statistical association of individual TCRs with disease status, and machine learning to predict cytomegalovirus infection status. Rather than drawing on any new phenotypic data, the later analysis identified candidate immune exposures from TCR beta sequences and the way those sequences occurred across donors. Using immunosequencing, the study profiled T cell repertoires from 666 subjects and related those repertoires to cytomegalovirus serostatus. Roughly 5 DR-DQ haplotypes were treated as single units for association and clustering because of strong linkage in the cohort. Both class I and class II loci were covered by HLA typing, at four-digit resolution. The study was designed to test whether signatures of past pathogen exposure could be identified by cataloging public T cell receptors.

Concerning this clone itself: Its binding antigen is unknown. No quality values exist for individual bases; no much larger clone is one base distant.

The cohort consisted of 666 healthy bone marrow donors. Cohort members were all nominally healthy when sampled, although unrecorded immune exposures were likely present. The donor was CMV seronegative and was included in the group of hundreds of seronegative cohort members. A peripheral blood sample was collected from each donor, and TCR beta sequencing was performed on peripheral blood mononuclear cells. The Qiagen DNeasy Blood Extraction Kit was used to extract genomic DNA from the blood cell samples. To prepare the library, the immunoSEQ multiplex PCR assay was applied. A mixture of 60 forward primers for TCR Vbeta segments and 13 reverse primers for TCR Jbeta segments was used in the multiplex PCR. The CDR3 region of rearranged TCR beta genes was amplified from genomic DNA with a multiplex PCR assay. On the Illumina HiSeq System, the amplified TCR beta libraries were sequenced as 87-base-pair reads. Per the authors' processing: In a later analysis, some 80 million unique TCR beta chains were counted across the 500 to 700 repertoires, and approximately 11 million of these chains were shared by at least two donors. A nearest-neighbor algorithm error-corrected the raw reads and collapsed the reads into unique sequences, merging closely related sequences to remove PCR and sequencing errors. V, D and J gene segments were assigned by aligning CDR3 sequences to IMGT reference sequences. For a sequence to be retained, a match of at least six nucleotides to both a V gene segment and a J gene segment was required. A rearrangement was called productive if the CDR3 had no stop codons and remained in frame with V and J, and every other rearrangement was called non-productive. Following IMGT convention, CDR3 was defined as the stretch from the second conserved V-encoded cysteine to the conserved J-encoded phenylalanine. The earlier analysis of 587 of the donors excluded sequences that lacked an unambiguous match to a single V gene segment. An earlier analysis of several hundred of the donors called V segments functional above 56.7% productive rearrangements and segregating when the between-donor standard deviation exceeded 5%. A statistical classification framework was built to diagnose cytomegalovirus status from the catalog of TCR beta chain sequences. A later analysis assigned V and J genes by comparing TCR nucleotide sequences with IMGT/GENE-DB human TR gene sequences. The TCRdist pipeline was used in a later analysis to assign CDR3 sequences and most-parsimonious VDJ recombination scenarios. In a later analysis, each TCR beta chain was defined by its CDR3 amino acid sequence together with its V-gene family, and reads lacking a unique V-gene family were excluded. To address suspected cross-contamination and a sequencing artifact, a later analysis removed under 600 highly shared, low-generation-probability nucleotide sequences. A later analysis calculated a clonal expansion index for each public chain from normalized within-repertoire ranks of inferred template counts. In a later analysis, generation probabilities were computed with a VDJ recombination model fitted to out-of-frame rearrangements, and the resulting probabilities were checked against IGoR. In a later analysis, hypergeometric tests were used to score TCR-TCR, TCR-HLA and TCR-CMV co-occurrence, with a repertoire-size bias correction applied to TCR pairs. A later analysis estimated false discovery rates by permuting HLA or CMV assignments 20 times. A later analysis grouped co-occurring TCRs with DBSCAN, adding TCRdist sequence similarity when clustering within HLA-allele-positive subsets. Repertoires with fewer than 30,000 or more than 120,000 public chains, plus five repertoires with anomalous nucleotide sharing, were excluded from co-occurrence clustering. What TCRdb holds here is the immuneACCESS table cut down to in-frame rearrangements. Part of the clones is not present; checked against another copy, under half of the missing clones reflect an unresolved V gene, and the others are unexplained. Clone size and V and J calls were adopted from that table, with D and trimming inferred from the DNA. Here the sample has about 77,000 clones; more than 75% occur a single time. The ten largest clones add up to approximately 3.4% of the sample.

What the work shows at the level of the full study, not this receptor alone: Specific HLA alleles were associated with 15,000 to 20,000 TCR beta sequences at a false discovery rate of 0.05 in a later analysis. Correlated functional status among segregating V segments might reflect linkage disequilibrium, but an unknown experimental factor could not be ruled out. Across donors, most TCR sequences were observed very rarely, whereas some public TCRs were present in many individuals. In a later genetic analysis, fewer N-insertions in productive TCRs were reported among donors in an Asian-associated ancestry cluster than the approximately 670-donor mean. In a later analysis, HLA-associated TCR beta chains were found to be more clonally expanded and to have lower generation probabilities than equally common non-associated chains. Immune exposure information for the cohort was limited to CMV serostatus. Cytomegalovirus status was reported to be diagnosed by the classifier with high specificity and sensitivity in both the original and validation cohorts. In a later analysis, most CMV-associated TCR beta chains were found to appear HLA-restricted, with HLA associations seemingly driven largely by CMV exposure. An association between a missense DCLRE1C variant and V-gene and J-gene trimming of TCR beta chains was found in a later genetic analysis and replicated in an independent cohort. Assigning TCR associations to individual alleles was difficult when HLA alleles, especially DR and DQ, strongly co-occurred. In this cohort, only TCR beta chains were sequenced, and detectable features were limited by the absence of alpha or paired-chain data. Because HLA typing was missing for some donors at each locus, association tests included only the typed subset. The sequencing pipeline was judged likely to have produced a cluster of highly shared sequence variants as a technical artifact. According to a later analysis, TCR association rates differed among HLA loci, with DRB1 alleles showing the most associated TCRs and HLA-C alleles showing the fewest. Because counts were too low, roughly 17 rarely observed V segments, including chromosome 9 orphons, were left out of the earlier analysis of a few hundred of the donors. The study listed 164 TCR beta chains as associated with cytomegalovirus. Presence/absence analyses assumed roughly uniform sequencing depth across donors, an assumption that may not hold. The authors suggested that the approach could potentially be extended to other disease states and immunological phenotypes. In vitro tests confirmed that a few of the cytomegalovirus-associated TCR beta chains recognize cytomegalovirus antigens. A further reported finding was that TCR beta sequences accurately predicted the HLA-A and HLA-B alleles for most subjects in the first cohort. Several of the top co-occurrence clusters appeared to be linked to parvovirus B19, influenza, CMV and Epstein-Barr virus, according to a later analysis. Because the 87-base-pair reads could not distinguish some IMGT-functional V segments, including TRBV6-2 and TRBV6-3, those segments were excluded. In an earlier analysis of under 600 of the donors, most TCR beta V segments were observed in productive rearrangements about 90% or about 30% of the time, broadly matching IMGT annotations.

From a lookup of the germline V gene (reference sequence), CDR1 and CDR2 are MNHEY and SMNVEV. Inclusive of the bounding cysteine and phenylalanine, the CDR3 is 14 residues long. Of all the DNA, just the CDR3 is kept, 42 bases in frame from base 1. At the junction V is shortened by 5 bases and J by 4 bases, with 14 bases in between. This sequence was found in a man in his forties in good health and CMV-seronegative. The chain was built from TRBV27 and TRBJ1-1; tentative D gene TRBD1, with 5 bases matching. The sample was PBMCs. The encoded CDR3 is CASSPNSDITEAFF. At the DNA level, the sequence is TGTGCCAGCAGTCCTAACTCGGACATCACTGAAGCTTTCTTT.